This T cell receptor beta chain was captured by sequencing in a study of T-cell memory formation after mild COVID-19. Points from the study as a whole: Cross-reactive memory seemingly joined, as some responding clones were found in pre-infection memory. For contracting clones, CD4+ ones sat mainly in CM and EM, CD8+ in EMRA.

Note on this clonotype: Its antigen is undetermined.

The CDR3 extends over 16 amino acids. V was trimmed by 3 bases and J by 6 bases, leaving 19 bases between them. Germline CDR1 reads SGHTA; CDR2 reads FQGNSA. TCRdb analysed the 5' RACE reads with MiXCR anew, one entry per CDR3 protein. The sample holds under 550,000 distinct CDR3 sequences; roughly 20% are singletons and the top ten take approximately 13%. This receptor was obtained from an adult woman who had mild COVID-19 (a few samples of this study predate the infection). Cell type and time point are not known. Sequencing was performed on PBMCs or a T cell subset sorted from them (not recorded which). The gene calls are TRBV7-2 and TRBJ2-3; perhaps D is TRBD1 or TRBD2 (5 bases each). This chain's CDR3 is CASSLWDRPPGDTQYF. DNA of the CDR3: TGTGCCAGCAGCTTGTGGGACCGCCCGCCGGGGGATACGCAGTATTTT.